This T cell receptor beta chain was obtained from a study of Ad26.COV2.S vaccination and SARS-CoV-2 variants. This clone has only one observation. What it binds is not known. Treatment noted: 15 to 20 received Ad26.COV2.S at low or high dose, single or two shots; about 5 received placebo; per-sample allocation not given. Sampling was done on day 63 after the first vaccine or placebo injection. Ad26 vector vaccine expressed Wuhan-strain SARS-CoV-2 spike. Only in-frame clones appear in the TCRdb table, and some are missing; sequencing was by immunoSEQ multiplex PCR. This table has more than 300,000 clones, approximately 90% appearing once. General study results and limits: Vaccine recipients surpassed placebo recipients in spike-specific TCR breadth.

The CDR3 runs to 16 residues. The germline V and J ends were trimmed by 1 base and 10 bases, with 17 bases remaining between them. The germline V gene encodes CDR1 MNHEY and CDR2 SMNVEV (reference sequence). This TCR came from a person aged 18-60 years who received the Ad26.COV2.S COVID-19 vaccine or a placebo. Sample: peripheral blood, taken in a trial of Ad26.COV2.S vaccine versus placebo. This rearrangement joins TRBV27 to TRBJ1-6; no reliable D call. The DNA of the CDR3 is TGTGCCAGCAGTTTATTCCTCCGGGGAGAGGGATCACCCCTCCACTTT. As protein: CASSLFLRGEGSPLHF.